This T cell receptor (beta chain) is from a study of T cell repertoires in cytomegalovirus infection. Study-wide results and limits: HLA-C-restricted CMV-specific TCR beta clonotypes were dominant in the ex vivo response.

In its sample, this clonotype was seen a few times. Its antigen is as yet unknown. TCRdb used MiXCR to reprocess the reads, holding one entry per CDR3 protein. The data hold fewer than 1,000,000 distinct CDR3 sequences, with around 30% observed a single time. The CDR3 is made up of 18 amino acids. The V and J ends lost 0 bases and 0 bases respectively, with 12 bases between them. Germline CDR1 SNHLY, CDR2 FYNNEI. This chain joins TRBV2 and TRBJ1-6; D is unresolved. Source: cultured CD8+ T cells from PBMCs, taken from culture after CMV antigen stimulation. This receptor was taken from a human donor in good health (CMV status not recorded). Some clones in this sample may be carry-over from other donors' samples. CDR3 DNA sequence: TGTGCCAGCAGTGAAGCTTGGGTTGATTTCTCCTATAATTCACCCCTCCACTTT. The encoded protein is CASSEAWVDFSYNSPLHF.